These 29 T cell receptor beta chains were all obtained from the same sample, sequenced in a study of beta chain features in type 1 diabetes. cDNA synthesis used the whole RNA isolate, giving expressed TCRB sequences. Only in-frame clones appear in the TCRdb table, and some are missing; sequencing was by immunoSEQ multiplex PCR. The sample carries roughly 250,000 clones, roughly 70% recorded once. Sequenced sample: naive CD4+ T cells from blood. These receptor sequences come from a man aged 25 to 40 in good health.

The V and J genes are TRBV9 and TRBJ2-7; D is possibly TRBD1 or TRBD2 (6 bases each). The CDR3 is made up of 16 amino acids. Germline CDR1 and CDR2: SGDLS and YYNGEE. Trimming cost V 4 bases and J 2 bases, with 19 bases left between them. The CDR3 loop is CASSPRLDWGPYEQYF. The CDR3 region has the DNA TGTGCCAGCAGCCCAAGACTAGACTGGGGGCCCTACGAGCAGTACTTC.

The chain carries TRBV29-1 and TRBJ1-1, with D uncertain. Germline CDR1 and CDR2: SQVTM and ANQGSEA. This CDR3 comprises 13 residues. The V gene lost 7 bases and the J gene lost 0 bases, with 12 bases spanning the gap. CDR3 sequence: CSAQRRLNTEAFF. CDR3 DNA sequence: TGCAGCGCCCAGCGCAGGTTGAACACTGAAGCTTTCTTT.

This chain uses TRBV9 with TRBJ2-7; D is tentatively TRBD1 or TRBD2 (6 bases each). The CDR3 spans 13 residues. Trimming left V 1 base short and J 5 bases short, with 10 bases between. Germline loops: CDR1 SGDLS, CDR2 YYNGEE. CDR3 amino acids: CASSVPGAHEQYF. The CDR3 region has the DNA TGTGCCAGCAGCGTACCGGGGGCCCACGAGCAGTACTTC.

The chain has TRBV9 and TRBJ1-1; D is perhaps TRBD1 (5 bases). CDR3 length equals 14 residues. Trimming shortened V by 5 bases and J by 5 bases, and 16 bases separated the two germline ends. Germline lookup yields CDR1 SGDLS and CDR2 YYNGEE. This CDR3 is CASSDSGGETEAFF. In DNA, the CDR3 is TGTGCCAGCAGTGACAGTGGGGGTGAAACTGAAGCTTTCTTT.

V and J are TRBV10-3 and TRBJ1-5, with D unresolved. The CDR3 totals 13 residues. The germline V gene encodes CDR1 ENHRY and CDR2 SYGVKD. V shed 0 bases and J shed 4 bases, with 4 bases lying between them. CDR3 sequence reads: CAISESKNQPQHF. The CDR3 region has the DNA TGTGCCATCAGTGAGTCGAAAAATCAGCCCCAGCATTTT.

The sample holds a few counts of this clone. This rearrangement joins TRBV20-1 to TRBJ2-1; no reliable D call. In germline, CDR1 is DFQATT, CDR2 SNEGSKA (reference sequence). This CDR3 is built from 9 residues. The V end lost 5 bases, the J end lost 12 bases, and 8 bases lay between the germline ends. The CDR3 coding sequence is TGCAGTGCTCCCCCGTGGCAGTTCTTC. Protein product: CSAPPWQFF.

In nucleotides, the CDR3 is TGTGCCAGCAGATCCCAAACGGATGCAGATACGCAGTATTTT. Translation gives CASRSQTDADTQYF. The genes are TRBV5-4 and TRBJ2-3; D gene uncertain. The germline gives CDR1 SGHNT, CDR2 YYREEE (reference sequence). This CDR3 contains 14 residues. Trimming shortened V by 5 bases and J by 4 bases, and 14 bases separated the two germline ends.

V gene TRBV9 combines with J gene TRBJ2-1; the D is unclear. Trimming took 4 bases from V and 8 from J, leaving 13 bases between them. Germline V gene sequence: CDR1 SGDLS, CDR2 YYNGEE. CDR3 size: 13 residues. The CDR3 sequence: CASSPPFRDEQFF. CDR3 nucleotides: TGTGCCAGCAGCCCACCTTTCCGGGATGAGCAGTTCTTC. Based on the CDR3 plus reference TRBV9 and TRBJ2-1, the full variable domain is DSGVTQTPKHLITATGQRVTLRCSPRSGDLSVYWYQQSLDQGLQFLIQYYNGEERAKGNILERFSAQQFPDLHSELNLSSLELGDSALYFCASSPPFRDEQFFGPGTRLTVL.

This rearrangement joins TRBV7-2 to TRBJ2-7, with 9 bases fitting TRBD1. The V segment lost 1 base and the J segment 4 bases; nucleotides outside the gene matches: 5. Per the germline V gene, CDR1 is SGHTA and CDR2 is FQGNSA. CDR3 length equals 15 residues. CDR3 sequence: CASSLGGTGNYEQYF. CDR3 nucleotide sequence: TGTGCCAGCAGCTTAGGAGGGACAGGGAATTACGAGCAGTACTTC.

The CDR3 DNA reads as TGTGCCAGCAGCTTTAGCGGGAGGGCCGTAGATACGCAGTATTTT. Residues: CASSFSGRAVDTQYF. The genes are TRBV7-2 and TRBJ2-3; 11 nucleotides match TRBD2. Trimming removed 3 bases from V and 5 bases from J; junction bases left unmatched: 4. The CDR3 is made up of 15 amino acids. Germline-derived CDR1 and CDR2 are SGHTA and FQGNSA.

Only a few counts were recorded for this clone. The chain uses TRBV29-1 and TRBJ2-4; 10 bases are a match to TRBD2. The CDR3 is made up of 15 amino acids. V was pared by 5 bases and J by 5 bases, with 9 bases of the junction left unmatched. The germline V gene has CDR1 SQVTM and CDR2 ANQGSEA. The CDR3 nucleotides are TGCAGCGTTAGCGGGAGGGAAGTTAGAGAAAACATTCAGTACTTC. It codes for CSVSGREVRENIQYF.

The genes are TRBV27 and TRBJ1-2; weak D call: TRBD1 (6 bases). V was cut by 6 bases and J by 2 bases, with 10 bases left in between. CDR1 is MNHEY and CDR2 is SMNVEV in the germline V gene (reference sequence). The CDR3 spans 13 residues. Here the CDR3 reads CASSYRVNYGYTF. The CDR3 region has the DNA TGTGCCAGCAGCTACAGGGTCAACTATGGCTACACCTTC.

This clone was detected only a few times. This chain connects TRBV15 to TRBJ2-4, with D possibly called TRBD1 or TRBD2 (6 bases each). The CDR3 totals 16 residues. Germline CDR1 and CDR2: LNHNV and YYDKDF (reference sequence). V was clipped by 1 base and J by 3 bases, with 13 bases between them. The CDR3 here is CATSRGTGAHKNIQYF. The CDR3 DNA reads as TGTGCCACCAGCAGAGGGACGGGGGCGCACAAAAACATTCAGTACTTC. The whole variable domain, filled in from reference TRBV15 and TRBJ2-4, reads DAMVIQNPRYQVTQFGKPVTLSCSQTLNHNVMYWYQQKSSQAPKLLFHYYDKDFNNEADTPDNFQSRRPNTSFCFLDIRSPGLGDTAMYLCATSRGTGAHKNIQYFGAGTRLSVL.

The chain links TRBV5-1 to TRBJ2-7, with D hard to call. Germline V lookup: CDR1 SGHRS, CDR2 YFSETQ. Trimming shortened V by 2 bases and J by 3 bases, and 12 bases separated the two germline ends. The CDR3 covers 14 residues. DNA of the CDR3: TGCGCCAGCAGCTTATCAAGGGAATACTACGAGCAGTACTTC. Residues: CASSLSREYYEQYF.

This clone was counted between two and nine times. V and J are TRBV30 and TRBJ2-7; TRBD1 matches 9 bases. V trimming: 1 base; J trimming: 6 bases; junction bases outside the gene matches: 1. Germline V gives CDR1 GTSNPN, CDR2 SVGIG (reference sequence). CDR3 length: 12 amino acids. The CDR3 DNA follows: TGTGCCTGGAGTGGGACAGGGGTCGAGCAGTACTTC. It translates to CAWSGTGVEQYF.

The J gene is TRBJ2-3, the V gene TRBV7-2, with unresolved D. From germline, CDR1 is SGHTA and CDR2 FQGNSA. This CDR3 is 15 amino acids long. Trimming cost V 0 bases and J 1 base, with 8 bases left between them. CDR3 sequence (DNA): TGTGCCAGCAGCTTAGCGGAGATCCGCACAGATACGCAGTATTTT. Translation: CASSLAEIRTDTQYF.

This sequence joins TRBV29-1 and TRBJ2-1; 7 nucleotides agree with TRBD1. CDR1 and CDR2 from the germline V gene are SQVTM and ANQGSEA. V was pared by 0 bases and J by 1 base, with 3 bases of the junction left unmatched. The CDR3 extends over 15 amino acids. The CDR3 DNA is TGCAGCGTTGAAGACAGGGGGAGATCCTACAATGAGCAGTTCTTC. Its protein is CSVEDRGRSYNEQFF.

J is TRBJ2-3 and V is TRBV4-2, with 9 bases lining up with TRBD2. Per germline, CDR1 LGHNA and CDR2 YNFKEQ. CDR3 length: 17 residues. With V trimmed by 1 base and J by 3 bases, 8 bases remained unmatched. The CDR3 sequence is CASSQGWRGGRTDTQYF. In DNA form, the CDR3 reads TGTGCCAGCAGCCAAGGTTGGCGGGGGGGCCGGACAGATACGCAGTATTTT.

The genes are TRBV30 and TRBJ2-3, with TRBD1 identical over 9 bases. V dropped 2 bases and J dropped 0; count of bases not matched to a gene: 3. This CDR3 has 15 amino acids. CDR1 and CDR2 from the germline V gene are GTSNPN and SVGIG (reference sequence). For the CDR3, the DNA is TGTGCCTGGAGTCCCGGGACAGGGAGCACAGATACGCAGTATTTT. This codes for CAWSPGTGSTDTQYF.

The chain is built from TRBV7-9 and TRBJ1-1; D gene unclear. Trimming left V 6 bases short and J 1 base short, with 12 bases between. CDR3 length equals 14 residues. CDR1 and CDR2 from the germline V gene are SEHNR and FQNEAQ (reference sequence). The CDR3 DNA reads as TGTGCCAGCAGTCCATGGCAAGGGAACACTGAAGCTTTCTTT. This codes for CASSPWQGNTEAFF. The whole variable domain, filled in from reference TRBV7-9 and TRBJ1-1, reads DTGVSQNPRHKITKRGQNVTFRCDPISEHNRLYWYRQTLGQGPEFLTYFQNEAQLEKSRLLSDRFSAERPKGSFSTLEIQRTEQGDSAMYLCASSPWQGNTEAFFGQGTRLTVV.

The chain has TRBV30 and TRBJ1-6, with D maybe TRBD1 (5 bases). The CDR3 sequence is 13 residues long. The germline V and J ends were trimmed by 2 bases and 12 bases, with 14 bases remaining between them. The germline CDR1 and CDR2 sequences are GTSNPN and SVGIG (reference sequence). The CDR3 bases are TGTGCCTGGAGTAATAGGGGAGGTATACCCCTCCACTTT. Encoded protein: CAWSNRGGIPLHF.

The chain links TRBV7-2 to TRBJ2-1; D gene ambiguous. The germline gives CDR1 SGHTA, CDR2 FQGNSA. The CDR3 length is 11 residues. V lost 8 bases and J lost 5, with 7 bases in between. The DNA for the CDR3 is TGTGCCAGCCTCACGAACAATGAGCAGTTCTTC. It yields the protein CASLTNNEQFF.

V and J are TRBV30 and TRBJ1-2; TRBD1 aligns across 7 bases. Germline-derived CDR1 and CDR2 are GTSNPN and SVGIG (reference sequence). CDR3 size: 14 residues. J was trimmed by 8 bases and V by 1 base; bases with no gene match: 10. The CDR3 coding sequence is TGTGCCTGGAGTGGGGGACAGACGACTCGCGGCTACACCTTC. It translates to CAWSGGQTTRGYTF.

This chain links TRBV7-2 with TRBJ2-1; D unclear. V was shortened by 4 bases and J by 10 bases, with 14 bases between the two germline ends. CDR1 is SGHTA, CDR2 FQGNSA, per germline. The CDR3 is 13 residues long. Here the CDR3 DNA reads TGTGCCAGCAGCTCCTCAAACCTTTTGGAGCAGTTCTTC. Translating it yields CASSSSNLLEQFF.

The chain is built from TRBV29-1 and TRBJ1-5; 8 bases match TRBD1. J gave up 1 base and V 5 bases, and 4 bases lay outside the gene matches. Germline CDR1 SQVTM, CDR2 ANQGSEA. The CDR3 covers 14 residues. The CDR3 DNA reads TGCAGCGTTCGGACAGGGACCAGCAATCAGCCCCAGCATTTT. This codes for CSVRTGTSNQPQHF.

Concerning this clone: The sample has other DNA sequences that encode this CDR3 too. CDR3 DNA: TGTGCCAGCAGTCAGGACAGGTCCTACAATGAGCAGTTCTTC. This encodes CASSQDRSYNEQFF. The genes are TRBV5-6 and TRBJ2-1, with 7 bases aligning to TRBD1. The CDR3 is made up of 14 amino acids. CDR1 SGHDT and CDR2 YYEEEE come from the germline V gene. V lost 5 bases, J lost 1 base, and 3 bases stayed unmatched.

The CDR3 region is CASSSRRAETQYF. Written as DNA, the CDR3 is TGTGCCAGCAGTTCTCGTAGGGCAGAGACCCAGTACTTC. J is TRBJ2-5 and V is TRBV7-9; D ambiguous. From germline, CDR1 is SEHNR and CDR2 FQNEAQ (reference sequence). V dropped 6 bases and J dropped 4 bases, with 12 bases sitting between them. There are 13 residues in the CDR3. The full variable domain, completed using reference TRBV7-9 and TRBJ2-5, is DTGVSQNPRHKITKRGQNVTFRCDPISEHNRLYWYRQTLGQGPEFLTYFQNEAQLEKSRLLSDRFSAERPKGSFSTLEIQRTEQGDSAMYLCASSSRRAETQYFGPGTRLLVL.

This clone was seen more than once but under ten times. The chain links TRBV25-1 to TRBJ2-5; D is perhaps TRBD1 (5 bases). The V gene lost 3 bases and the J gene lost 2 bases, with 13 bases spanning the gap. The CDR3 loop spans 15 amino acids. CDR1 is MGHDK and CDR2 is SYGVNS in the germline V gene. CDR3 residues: CASSDRWGSQETQYF. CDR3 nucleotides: TGTGCCAGCAGTGATAGGTGGGGCAGTCAAGAGACCCAGTACTTC.

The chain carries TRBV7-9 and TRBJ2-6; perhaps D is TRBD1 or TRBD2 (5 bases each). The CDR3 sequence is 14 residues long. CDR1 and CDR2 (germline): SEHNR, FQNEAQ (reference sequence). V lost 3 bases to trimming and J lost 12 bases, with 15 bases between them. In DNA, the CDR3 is TGTGCCAGCAGCTTCCCCGGGACCCCGCCCGTCCTGACTTTC. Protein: CASSFPGTPPVLTF.